This T cell receptor (beta chain) stems from a study of vaccination and CD4 T cells after COVID-19 (dated by TCRdb to the early 2020s). General notes on the study: Convalescent patients had a positive SARS-CoV-2 result on nasal swab PCR, and of these patients, nine had mild disease and one had severe disease. Each participant got two doses of either the Pfizer-BioNTech BNT162b2 vaccine (n=8) or the Moderna mRNA-1273 vaccine (n=2). As controls, cultures received a CEFX viral epitope pool (the positive control), an HIV-1 Nef peptide pool (the negative control), or no peptide at all. In 10 COVID-19 convalescent patients and a few infection-naive healthy vaccine recipients, researchers compared the spike-specific CD4+ TCR repertoire from before mRNA vaccination with the repertoire from after. In the convalescent cohort there were six males and four females, among whom were two Hispanic individuals, seven Caucasians, two Asians and one multiracial person. Culture stimuli were overlapping spike peptide pools from SARS-CoV-2 and from the common cold coronaviruses HCoV-NL63, HCoV-OC43 and HCoV-229E. Post-vaccine blood samples were taken a median of 72 days after the second vaccine dose, with a range of roughly 13 to 250 days. Post-COVID blood samples were collected from convalescent patients a median of around 100 days after diagnosis, with a range of roughly 35 to 180 days.

On this clonotype: The antigen this receptor binds is unknown. No qualities accompany the bases; no much larger clone lies one base away.

Interpreted using the paper, the treatment or condition label stands for: roughly 10-day PBMC culture with coronavirus spike peptide pools or control peptides (ViraFEST assay). The study used the ViraFEST assay, which expanded antigen-specific T cells with peptide pools and then identified expanded clonotypes by TCR sequencing. The positive SARS-CoV-2 PCR tests of the convalescent patients were dated from March to December 2020, before the Alpha, Beta and Delta variants emerged in the United States. Each well held under 2.5 million PBMCs cultured in IMDM containing approximately 5% human AB serum and approximately 9.1 IU/ml IL-2, with about 9.1 ug/ml peptide pools added. Half of the culture medium was replaced with fresh IL-2-containing medium on days 3 and 7. After 10 days of culture, CD4+ T cells were isolated by negative selection using the EasySep CD4+ T cell isolation kit. Ficoll-Paque Plus gradient centrifugation was used to isolate PBMCs from whole blood, and the isolated PBMCs were then either used fresh or cryopreserved at -140C. In general, triplicate wells were set up for every culture condition.

What the study reported, not specific to this receptor: Of the vaccine-specific clones in convalescent patients, 304 of 307, or nearly all, reacted only to SARS-CoV-2 spike and did not cross-react with common cold coronaviruses. The median count of SARS-CoV-2-reactive clonotypes went up from around 23 after infection to 38 after vaccination, although the change was not significant. The number of convalescent patients in the study was relatively small, and the study did not examine early timepoints following natural infection. Among the post-vaccine SARS-CoV-2-reactive clones in convalescent patients, a median 86.3% showed up only after vaccination, which suggests vaccine-specific priming.

The receptor library was made with PCR. DNA from cultured CD4+ T cells was subjected to TCR sequencing with the Oncomine TCR Beta short-read assay at the Johns Hopkins FTIC core. The QIAamp micro DNA kit was used to extract genomic DNA from the cultured CD4+ T cells. Oncomine TCR Beta libraries from cultured CD4+ T cells were pooled using unique dual indexes and sequenced on an Illumina iSeq 100. The study's own analysis went as follows. Non-productive sequences were filtered out, and CDR3s that did not start with C, did not end with F or W, or were shorter than 7 amino acids were discarded. The MANAFEST web application was used to identify antigen-specific clonotypes by comparing peptide-stimulated wells against reference wells and other culture wells. For a clone to be called positive, the clone needed an FDR below 0.05, an odds ratio above 5, and a productive frequency above 0.1% in at least two of three replicate wells. Clonotypes that were significantly expanded in both SARS-CoV-2 spike wells and at least one common cold coronavirus spike condition were defined as cross-reactive. Similarity between CDR3 sequences was evaluated in R version 3.6.1 using Levenshtein distances (stringdist) and unrooted phylogenetic trees (ape). TCRdb ran its own pipeline on the public reads, namely fastp trimming at Q25 and MiXCR clone calling, and kept in-frame beta chains. Identical CDR3 proteins give one entry, which carries the most common genes and DNA. These V and J calls derive from TCRdb rather than the authors' analysis. This sample has 5,500 to 9,000 distinct CDR3 sequences in its table, and 25% of those were observed once. Around 9.5% of the sample belongs to the ten largest clones.

From its cysteine to its phenylalanine, the CDR3 spans 12 amino acids. The sequence is cut down to CDR3 DNA, 36 bases in frame from base 1. Via the germline V gene (reference sequence), CDR1 is GTSNPN and CDR2 SVGIG. This sequence uses TRBV30 and TRBJ2-1; the D gene is not confidently resolved. The J call may be mistaken, given a closer DNA end match to TRBJ2-7. Source: CD4+ T cells from blood, cultured in vitro, taken after SARS-CoV-2 vaccination. This clonotype was obtained from a human donor who had recovered from COVID-19. The CDR3 reads CAFGRGMGEQYF. The DNA reads as follows: TGTGCCTTCGGGCGTGGAATGGGTGAGCAGTACTTC.